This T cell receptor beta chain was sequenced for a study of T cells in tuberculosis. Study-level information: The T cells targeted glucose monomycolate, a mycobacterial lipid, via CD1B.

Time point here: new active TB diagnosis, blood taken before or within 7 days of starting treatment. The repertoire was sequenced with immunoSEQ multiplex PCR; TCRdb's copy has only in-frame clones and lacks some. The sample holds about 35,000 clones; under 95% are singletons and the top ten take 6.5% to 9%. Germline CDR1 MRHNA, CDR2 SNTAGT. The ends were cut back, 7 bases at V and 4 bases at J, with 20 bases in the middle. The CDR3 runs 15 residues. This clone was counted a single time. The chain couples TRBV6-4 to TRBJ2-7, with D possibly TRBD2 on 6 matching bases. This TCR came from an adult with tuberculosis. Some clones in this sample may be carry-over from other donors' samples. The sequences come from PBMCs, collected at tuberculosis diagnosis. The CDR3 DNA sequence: TGTGCCAGCACCCCGGACGGCGGGGCAGGGTACGAGCAGTACTTC. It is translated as CASTPDGGAGYEQYF.